This note documents a single T cell receptor beta chain sequence. The CDR3 covers 16 residues. V lost 10 bases, J lost 6 bases, and 12 bases stayed unmatched. Germline V lookup: CDR1 ENHRY, CDR2 SYGVKD. The source of the sample is a study of T-cell memory formation after mild COVID-19. One entry per CDR3 protein results from TCRdb running MiXCR on the 5' RACE reads. The data contain more than 250,000 distinct CDR3 sequences, approximately 15% of them singletons. Sequenced sample: PBMCs or a T cell subset sorted from them (not recorded which). The receptor was derived from a man between 18 and 29 years old who had mild COVID-19 (a few samples of this study predate the infection). Cell type and time point are not known. The rearrangement links TRBV10-3 to TRBJ2-3, with 14 bases that match TRBD2. The CDR3 spells CATGPGLAGVPDTQYF. The CDR3 nucleotides read TGTGCCACCGGACCGGGACTAGCGGGGGTGCCGGATACGCAGTATTTT.